The rows below give T cell receptor beta chains drawn from one sample of a study of blood T cell dynamics during melanoma immunotherapy. Profiled with immunoSEQ multiplex PCR; TCRdb holds only in-frame clones, not every one. The sample shows more than 15,000 clones, 75% to 85% of them seen only once. The specimen comprised blood, sampled from a patient treated with checkpoint blockade. The receptors derive from a human donor with melanoma. The CDR3 runs from the conserved cysteine through the conserved F or W. Fields, in order: clone size, D gene, J gene, V gene, CDR3 DNA, CDR3 protein. D genes are given only for firm matches. Not every row has a clone size; where given, it reads once, few, many or a size class.

clone_size: .
d_call: TRBD1
j_call: TRBJ2-2
v_call: TRBV7-8
cdr3_nt: TGTGCCAGCAGCCCCCAGGTGGACAGGGCCGTCACCGGGGAGCTGTTTTTT
cdr3_aa: CASSPQVDRAVTGELFF

clone_size: .
d_call: TRBD2
j_call: TRBJ2-3
v_call: TRBV27
cdr3_nt: TGTGCCAGCAGTTTATACCGCGGGGGCGGGAGGGCTTCTTTCGCGACAGATACGCAGTATTTT
cdr3_aa: CASSLYRGGGRASFATDTQYF

clone_size: .
d_call: .
j_call: TRBJ2-3
v_call: TRBV9
cdr3_nt: TGTGCCAGCAGCGTAGGGGTGGGAGCCACAGATACGCAGTATTTT
cdr3_aa: CASSVGVGATDTQYF

clone_size: few
d_call: .
j_call: TRBJ1-2
v_call: TRBV5-6
cdr3_nt: TGTGCCAGCAGCCCTCGGACGTATTCTAACTATGGCTACACCTTC
cdr3_aa: CASSPRTYSNYGYTF

clone_size: once
d_call: .
j_call: TRBJ2-3
v_call: TRBV29-1
cdr3_nt: TGCAGCGTTGAATCTAGCGCTGATACGCAGTATTTT
cdr3_aa: CSVESSADTQYF

clone_size: .
d_call: TRBD2
j_call: TRBJ2-1
v_call: TRBV11-3
cdr3_nt: TGTGCCAGCAGCTTAGGGCCCCTAGCGGGAGACAGCAATGAGCAGTTCTTC
cdr3_aa: CASSLGPLAGDSNEQFF

clone_size: .
d_call: .
j_call: TRBJ1-5
v_call: TRBV6-6
cdr3_nt: TGTGCCAGCAGCCCCAGGGGACGCAATCAGCCCCAGCATTTT
cdr3_aa: CASSPRGRNQPQHF

clone_size: .
d_call: TRBD2
j_call: TRBJ2-1
v_call: TRBV7-3
cdr3_nt: TGTGCCAGCAGCTTAAGGGGACTAGCGGGAGCTAATGAGCAGTTCTTC
cdr3_aa: CASSLRGLAGANEQFF

clone_size: .
d_call: .
j_call: TRBJ2-7
v_call: TRBV28
cdr3_nt: TGTGCCAGCAGCTACCAGGGACAGAGGACTAGTCCCTCCTACGAGCAGTACTTC
cdr3_aa: CASSYQGQRTSPSYEQYF

clone_size: .
d_call: TRBD1
j_call: TRBJ1-5
v_call: TRBV6-6
cdr3_nt: TGTGCCAGCAGTACCCCAGGGGGCGGAATCCAGCCCCAGCATTTT
cdr3_aa: CASSTPGGGIQPQHF

clone_size: once
d_call: .
j_call: TRBJ2-1
v_call: TRBV19
cdr3_nt: TGTGCCAGTAGTATAGTAACCCCCTGGGCGGTCAATGAGCAGTTCTTC
cdr3_aa: CASSIVTPWAVNEQFF

clone_size: .
d_call: TRBD2
j_call: TRBJ2-3
v_call: TRBV7-3
cdr3_nt: TGTGCCAGCAGCGTAACTAGCGGGGCAACAGATACGCAGTATTTT
cdr3_aa: CASSVTSGATDTQYF

clone_size: .
d_call: .
j_call: TRBJ2-2
v_call: TRBV11-3
cdr3_nt: TGTGCCAGCAGCTTCGGACGGGGGAACACCGGGGAGCTGTTTTTT
cdr3_aa: CASSFGRGNTGELFF

clone_size: .
d_call: TRBD1
j_call: TRBJ2-7
v_call: TRBV28
cdr3_nt: TGTGCCAGCAGATCGACAGGGGGCTCCTACGAGCAGTACTTC
cdr3_aa: CASRSTGGSYEQYF

clone_size: once
d_call: .
j_call: TRBJ1-1
v_call: TRBV5-4
cdr3_nt: TGTGCCAGCAGCTTGGCCGGGGGGGCTGAAGCTTTCTTT
cdr3_aa: CASSLAGGAEAFF

clone_size: .
d_call: .
j_call: TRBJ2-1
v_call: TRBV29-1
cdr3_nt: TGCAGCGTTGGTCTGAACTACAATGAGCAGTTCTTC
cdr3_aa: CSVGLNYNEQFF

clone_size: .
d_call: TRBD2
j_call: TRBJ2-3
v_call: TRBV10-1
cdr3_nt: TGCGCCAGCAGTGAGTCGAAGCGGGAGGGGCCAGATACGCAGTATTTT
cdr3_aa: CASSESKREGPDTQYF

clone_size: .
d_call: TRBD2
j_call: TRBJ2-1
v_call: TRBV4-1
cdr3_nt: TGCGCCAGCAGCCAAGATATTAGGCTACGGAGCGGGAGATTGAATGAGCAGTTCTTC
cdr3_aa: CASSQDIRLRSGRLNEQFF

clone_size: .
d_call: .
j_call: TRBJ2-5
v_call: TRBV27
cdr3_nt: TGTGCCAGCAGTCACAGGCTCGCGGAGACCCAGTACTTC
cdr3_aa: CASSHRLAETQYF

clone_size: .
d_call: TRBD2
j_call: TRBJ2-5
v_call: TRBV2
cdr3_nt: TGTGCCAGCAGTGAAACTAGCGGGAGGTCGGAGACCCAGTACTTC
cdr3_aa: CASSETSGRSETQYF

clone_size: .
d_call: TRBD2
j_call: TRBJ2-5
v_call: TRBV5-1
cdr3_nt: TGCGCCAGCAGCGCTAGCGGGAGGGGCCCCCAAGAGACCCAGTACTTC
cdr3_aa: CASSASGRGPQETQYF

clone_size: once
d_call: .
j_call: TRBJ2-1
v_call: TRBV18
cdr3_nt: TGTGCCAGCTCACCACCTGAGGGGGTCAATGAGCAGTTCTTC
cdr3_aa: CASSPPEGVNEQFF

clone_size: .
d_call: TRBD2
j_call: TRBJ2-3
v_call: TRBV19
cdr3_nt: TGTGCCAGTAGTCTAGCGGGAGTCTTCACAGATACGCAGTATTTT
cdr3_aa: CASSLAGVFTDTQYF

clone_size: once
d_call: TRBD1
j_call: TRBJ1-6
v_call: TRBV28
cdr3_nt: TGTGCCAGCAGTCCACGGGGACAGGGGCTGGGATCACCCCTCCACTTT
cdr3_aa: CASSPRGQGLGSPLHF

clone_size: few
d_call: TRBD1
j_call: TRBJ1-3
v_call: TRBV4-1
cdr3_nt: TGCGCCAGCAGCCAAGAAAATGACAGGGTCATTCCTGGAAACACCATATATTTT
cdr3_aa: CASSQENDRVIPGNTIYF

clone_size: few
d_call: .
j_call: TRBJ2-7
v_call: TRBV6-6
cdr3_nt: TGTGCCAGCAGTTCACGACGGGGCGAGCAGTACTTC
cdr3_aa: CASSSRRGEQYF

clone_size: .
d_call: .
j_call: TRBJ2-1
v_call: TRBV7-6
cdr3_nt: TGTGCCAGCAGCCCCCGGGACAACTTGGGCTCCTACAATGAGCAGTTCTTC
cdr3_aa: CASSPRDNLGSYNEQFF

clone_size: .
d_call: TRBD2
j_call: TRBJ2-1
v_call: TRBV18
cdr3_nt: TGTGCCAGCTCACCAACAGATTTTCGACTCCCTAGCGGGAGGAAGGACTCCTACAATGAGCAGTTCTTC
cdr3_aa: CASSPTDFRLPSGRKDSYNEQFF

clone_size: .
d_call: .
j_call: TRBJ1-2
v_call: TRBV11-2
cdr3_nt: TGTGCCAGCAGCTTAATTGGGGGGTATGGCTACACCTTC
cdr3_aa: CASSLIGGYGYTF

clone_size: .
d_call: .
j_call: TRBJ2-5
v_call: TRBV5-1
cdr3_nt: TGCGCCAGCAGCTTTGAGGGTTGGCAAGAGACCCAGTACTTC
cdr3_aa: CASSFEGWQETQYF

clone_size: .
d_call: .
j_call: TRBJ1-5
v_call: TRBV28
cdr3_nt: TGTGCCAGCAGTCGACAAGACGTTGGCAATCAGCCCCAGCATTTT
cdr3_aa: CASSRQDVGNQPQHF

clone_size: once
d_call: .
j_call: TRBJ2-3
v_call: TRBV15
cdr3_nt: TGTGCCACCAGCAGAGATGGAAGATACACAGATACGCAGTATTTT
cdr3_aa: CATSRDGRYTDTQYF

clone_size: once
d_call: .
j_call: TRBJ2-5
v_call: TRBV18
cdr3_nt: TGTGCCAGCTCACCAAGGGCAGGACTCCGAGAGACCCAGTACTTC
cdr3_aa: CASSPRAGLRETQYF

clone_size: .
d_call: .
j_call: TRBJ2-2
v_call: TRBV5-4
cdr3_nt: TGTGCCAGCAGCCCGGCGACAGGTCCGGACGGGGAGCTGTTTTTT
cdr3_aa: CASSPATGPDGELFF

clone_size: .
d_call: .
j_call: TRBJ2-5
v_call: TRBV6-6
cdr3_nt: TGTGCCAGCAGGTTCTTGGGAGGAGTGGAGACCCAGTACTTC
cdr3_aa: CASRFLGGVETQYF

clone_size: .
d_call: .
j_call: TRBJ2-5
v_call: TRBV7-6
cdr3_nt: TGTGCCAGCAGCTTTTACAGCCTAGAGACCCAGTACTTC
cdr3_aa: CASSFYSLETQYF

clone_size: .
d_call: TRBD2
j_call: TRBJ2-1
v_call: TRBV7-8
cdr3_nt: TGTGCCAGCAGCTTAGTTACGGTAGCGGGAGTGGAGCAGTTCTTC
cdr3_aa: CASSLVTVAGVEQFF

clone_size: once
d_call: TRBD2
j_call: TRBJ2-5
v_call: TRBV28
cdr3_nt: TGTGCCAGCAGTTCAGCGGGAGGGCCCTGGGAGACCCAGTACTTC
cdr3_aa: CASSSAGGPWETQYF

clone_size: .
d_call: .
j_call: TRBJ2-2
v_call: TRBV30
cdr3_nt: TGTGCCTGGGACCAGGGGAGTAACGGGGAGCTGTTTTTT
cdr3_aa: CAWDQGSNGELFF

clone_size: .
d_call: .
j_call: TRBJ2-7
v_call: TRBV2
cdr3_nt: TGTGCCAGCAGGGACGGGTACGAGCAGTACTTC
cdr3_aa: CASRDGYEQYF

clone_size: once
d_call: .
j_call: TRBJ2-7
v_call: TRBV2
cdr3_nt: TGTGCCAGCAGTCCAGGGGATGTTAACGAGCAGTACTTC
cdr3_aa: CASSPGDVNEQYF

clone_size: .
d_call: .
j_call: TRBJ2-3
v_call: TRBV19
cdr3_nt: TGTGCCAGTAGTATAGGACTGGCCATCAGCACAGATACGCAGTATTTT
cdr3_aa: CASSIGLAISTDTQYF

clone_size: .
d_call: .
j_call: TRBJ2-2
v_call: TRBV7-3
cdr3_nt: TGTGCCAGCAGCTTATTTGGGGGCTTGGGCACCGGGGAGCTGTTTTTT
cdr3_aa: CASSLFGGLGTGELFF

clone_size: .
d_call: .
j_call: TRBJ2-7
v_call: TRBV28
cdr3_nt: TGTGCCAGCCTAGGGGGGAAATTTCTCTACGAGCAGTACTTC
cdr3_aa: CASLGGKFLYEQYF

clone_size: .
d_call: TRBD1
j_call: TRBJ2-4
v_call: TRBV7-9
cdr3_nt: TGTGCCAGCAGTTTGAGACCGGGACAGGGACCTCTAGCCAAAAACATTCAGTACTTC
cdr3_aa: CASSLRPGQGPLAKNIQYF

clone_size: .
d_call: .
j_call: TRBJ1-1
v_call: TRBV7-9
cdr3_nt: TGTGCCAGCAGCTTAGTAGGGAACACTGAAGCTTTCTTT
cdr3_aa: CASSLVGNTEAFF